The 30 T cell receptor beta chains given below trace back to one sample, sequenced in a study of T cells in Graves' hyperthyroidism and ophthalmopathy. Amplification targeted TCR beta CDR3 regions from RNA transcripts. RT-PCR in the first round (using the HTBI primer set) targeted the TCR CDR3. TCRdb processed the multiplex PCR reads anew with MiXCR; each CDR3 protein has one entry. The sample holds fewer than 650,000 distinct CDR3 sequences, 14% seen once. Sequenced: blood. The receptors derive from a woman in her thirties or forties with Graves' hyperthyroidism.

This clonotype has a handful of counts. A much larger clone lies a single base off, so this may be a read error. This chain links TRBV13 with TRBJ1-4; 7 bases are shared with TRBD1. V lost 7 bases to trimming and J lost 5 bases; unmatched junction nucleotides: 10. Germline CDR1 and CDR2: PRHDT and FYEKMQ (reference sequence). The CDR3 extends over 15 amino acids. The CDR3 DNA follows: TGTGCCAGCAACCCGCGGGACAGAAGGAATGAAAAACTGTTTTTT. Encoded protein: CASNPRDRRNEKLFF.

The chain has TRBV2 and TRBJ2-1, with D perhaps TRBD1 (5 bases). The CDR3 has 13 residues. V shed 9 bases and J shed 2 bases, with 11 bases lying between them. Germline V gene sequence: CDR1 SNHLY, CDR2 FYNNEI. In DNA form, the CDR3 reads TGTGCCAGAGGGGCAGGCACCTACAATGAGCAGTTCTTC. Amino acid sequence: CARGAGTYNEQFF.

This chain joins TRBV11-2 and TRBJ1-1; tentative D call: TRBD1 (5 bases). Germline V CDR1 and CDR2: SGHAT, FQNNGV. The V end lost 3 bases, the J end lost 2 bases, and 10 bases lay between the germline ends. This CDR3 region has 14 residues. The CDR3 region is CASSFIDSNTEAFF. The CDR3 coding sequence is TGTGCCAGCAGCTTCATAGACAGCAACACTGAAGCTTTCTTT.

This clonotype showed up many times. V usage is TRBV7-3 and J usage is TRBJ1-2, with TRBD1 matching over 8 bases. The CDR3 totals 13 residues. V shed 8 bases, J shed 3 bases, and the junction held 5 bases outside the gene matches. CDR1 SGHTA and CDR2 FQGTGA come from the germline V gene. The CDR3 sequence is CASGAGGDYGYTF. CDR3 nucleotides: TGTGCCAGCGGGGCAGGGGGCGACTATGGCTACACCTTC.

This clonotype has at least ten counts. This chain links TRBV11-2 with TRBJ2-3; unclear D gene. V lost 8 bases, J lost 6 bases, and 12 bases lay in between. Germline V gives CDR1 SGHAT, CDR2 FQNNGV. This CDR3 has 12 amino acids. The DNA for the CDR3 is TGTGCCAGCTTACGTGGGCAGGATACGCAGTATTTT. Its translation: CASLRGQDTQYF. Supplemented by reference TRBV11-2 and TRBJ2-3, the full variable domain reads EAGVAQSPRYKIIEKRQSVAFWCNPISGHATLYWYQQILGQGPKLLIQFQNNGVVDDSQLPKDRFSAERLKGVDSTLKIQPAKLEDSAVYLCASLRGQDTQYFGPGTRLTVL.

This clonotype was counted at least ten times. The chain uses TRBV9 and TRBJ2-3; D may be TRBD1 or TRBD2 (5 bases each). V shed 0 bases and J shed 8 bases, with 13 bases lying between them. CDR1 SGDLS and CDR2 YYNGEE come from the germline V gene. This CDR3 is built from 14 residues. The CDR3 DNA follows: TGTGCCAGCAGCGTAGCCGGGGACGAGGGTACGCAGTATTTT. Translation: CASSVAGDEGTQYF.

This clonotype occurred many times. V usage is TRBV5-1 and J usage is TRBJ2-1; D unresolved. V lost 4 bases, J lost 6 bases, and 14 bases lay in between. This CDR3 is built from 14 residues. Germline V gene data show CDR1 as SGHRS and CDR2 as YFSETQ. CDR3 DNA: TGCGCCAGCAGCCCAAGTACGGTGGGCAATGAGCAGTTCTTC. This sequence encodes CASSPSTVGNEQFF.

The table lists this clonotype with many counts. The V gene is TRBV5-1, the J gene TRBJ2-7; D remains unclear. Germline V gene data show CDR1 as SGHRS and CDR2 as YFSETQ. CDR3 length: 14 residues. The ends were cut back, 4 bases at V and 6 bases at J, with 17 bases in the middle. Here the CDR3 DNA reads TGCGCCAGCAGCCCGGACCGCAGTGCCGGCGAGCAGTACTTC. It translates to CASSPDRSAGEQYF.

This clonotype has just a few counts. The chain carries TRBV12-3 or TRBV12-4 and TRBJ2-2; 7 nucleotides align to TRBD1. The CDR3 is made up of 16 amino acids. J gave up 0 bases and V 7 bases, and 8 bases lay outside the gene matches. The DNA of the CDR3 is TGTGCCAGCACCACCCGGGACAGCTCGAACACCGGGGAGCTGTTTTTT. This codes for CASTTRDSSNTGELFF.

This clonotype was counted a few times. This chain connects TRBV28 to TRBJ2-3; D is unresolved. The V gene lost 2 bases and the J gene lost 0 bases, with 15 bases spanning the gap. CDR3 length: 17 amino acids. CDR1 and CDR2 (germline): MDHEN, SYDVKM. CDR3 residues: CASSLSDSLSSTDTQYF. The CDR3, as DNA: TGTGCCAGCAGTTTAAGTGATTCACTATCAAGCACAGATACGCAGTATTTT. The full variable domain, in which reference TRBV28 and TRBJ2-3 provide the parts outside the CDR3, is DVKVTQSSRYLVKRTGEKVFLECVQDMDHENMFWYRQDPGLGLRLIYFSYDVKMKEKGDIPEGYSVSREKKERFSLILESASTNQTSMYLCASSLSDSLSSTDTQYFGPGTRLTVL.

This clonotype was observed a handful of times. The chain uses TRBV6-4 and TRBJ2-1; D remains ambiguous. The V end was cut by 0 bases, the J end by 6 bases, with 12 bases between. The germline V gene encodes CDR1 MRHNA and CDR2 SNTAGT. The CDR3 sequence is 15 residues long. The CDR3 coding sequence is TGTGCCAGCAGTGACTCGGACGCGGTAGGCAATGAGCAGTTCTTC. Translated, it gives CASSDSDAVGNEQFF.

This clonotype was seen repeatedly, ten times or more. The chain uses TRBV5-1 and TRBJ1-2; unclear D gene. CDR3 size: 16 residues. Trimming took off 3 bases at V and 1 base at J, with 16 bases between the two ends. Germline V lookup: CDR1 SGHRS, CDR2 YFSETQ. The CDR3 spells CASSYADGRNNYGYTF. CDR3 coding DNA: TGCGCCAGCAGCTACGCGGACGGGCGAAATAACTATGGCTACACCTTC.

In this sample, this clonotype turned up many times. The chain links TRBV7-9 to TRBJ2-7; 8 nucleotides line up with TRBD1. Germline CDR1 SEHNR, CDR2 FQNEAQ (reference sequence). V shed 5 bases, J shed 4 bases, and the junction held 7 bases outside the gene matches. The CDR3 contains 14 residues. CDR3 in amino acids: CASSPGTGQYEQYF. CDR3 sequence (DNA): TGTGCCAGCAGCCCTGGGACAGGACAATACGAGCAGTACTTC.

The rearrangement joins TRBV4-1 to TRBJ2-7, with 7 bases fitting TRBD2. Germline-derived CDR1 and CDR2 are MGHRA and YSYEKL. The J segment lost 2 bases and the V segment lost 1 base, leaving 5 bases of the junction unmatched. The CDR3 sequence is 15 residues long. The CDR3 loop reads CASSQGQAGPYEQYF. The CDR3 DNA is TGCGCCAGCAGCCAAGGACAAGCGGGACCCTACGAGCAGTACTTC.

At least ten counts were recorded for this clonotype. The J gene is TRBJ2-1, the V gene TRBV7-2; 8 bases are a match to TRBD2. V was clipped by 5 bases and J by 10 bases; unmatched bases: 4. CDR3 length: 12 amino acids. Germline V CDR1 and CDR2: SGHTA, FQGNSA. CDR3 nucleotides: TGTGCCAGCAGCCAAAGCGGGAGCGAGCAGTTCTTC. This codes for CASSQSGSEQFF.

This clonotype was observed a few times. The CDR3 DNA reads TGTGCCAGCACCCCTAGCGGGAGGCTTGGGAATGAGCAGTTCTTC. This sequence encodes CASTPSGRLGNEQFF. The chain employs TRBV9 and TRBJ2-1, with TRBD2 identical over 11 bases. The trim removed 6 bases at V and 7 bases at J, leaving 9 bases unmatched. The germline V gene has CDR1 SGDLS and CDR2 YYNGEE. This CDR3 comprises 15 residues.

This clonotype appeared many times. The gene calls are TRBV12-3 or TRBV12-4 and TRBJ2-1; no firm D call. V lost 5 bases and J lost 0, with 14 bases in between. CDR3 length equals 16 residues. The CDR3 bases are TGTGCCAGCAGTCCAGATAGCTATCGCTCCTACAATGAGCAGTTCTTC. Translation gives CASSPDSYRSYNEQFF.

This clonotype appeared many times. The chain carries TRBV3-1 and TRBJ1-2, with D unresolved. The length of the CDR3 is 15 residues. With 1 base removed from V and 2 bases from J, the gap between germline ends came to 11 bases. From germline, CDR1 is LGHDT and CDR2 YNNKEL (reference sequence). The CDR3 DNA is TGTGCCAGCAGCCAAGGTCCAAGACCAAACTATGGCTACACCTTC. Translating gives CASSQGPRPNYGYTF. Looking up the rest from reference TRBV3-1 and TRBJ1-2 gives the full variable domain: DTAVSQTPKYLVTQMGNDKSIKCEQNLGHDTMYWYKQDSKKFLKIMFSYNNKELIINETVPNRFSPKSPDKAHLNLHINSLELGDSAVYFCASSQGPRPNYGYTFGSGTRLTVV.

This sequence joins TRBV11-3 and TRBJ2-2; 8 bases line up with TRBD2. Germline values: CDR1 SGHNT, CDR2 YENEEA. The CDR3 contains 16 residues. Trimming at V came to 5 bases and at J to 0 bases, leaving 5 bases not matched to a gene. CDR3 in amino acids: CASSPPTSANTGELFF. CDR3 sequence (DNA): TGTGCCAGCAGCCCTCCGACTAGCGCGAACACCGGGGAGCTGTTTTTT.

In this sample, this clonotype turned up many times. The chain recombines TRBV20-1 with TRBJ2-6; TRBD1 matches 7 bases. CDR3 length: 17 amino acids. CDR1 and CDR2 from the germline V gene are DFQATT and SNEGSKA (reference sequence). The V gene end was trimmed by 2 bases and the J gene end by 2 bases; junction bases not matched to a gene: 9. This CDR3 is CSARPTGQGAGANVLTF. In DNA form, the CDR3 reads TGCAGTGCTAGACCCACCGGGCAGGGGGCTGGGGCCAACGTCCTGACTTTC.

This clonotype was detected many times. The chain carries TRBV6-1 and TRBJ1-4, with TRBD1 as a possible D gene (6 bases). V lost 9 bases and J lost 0, with 11 bases in between. The CDR3 consists of 14 residues. Germline-derived CDR1 and CDR2 are MNHNS and SASEGT. The CDR3 sequence is CASTTGTTNEKLFF. The CDR3 bases are TGTGCCAGTACCACAGGGACAACTAATGAAAAACTGTTTTTT.

This clonotype showed up many times. This rearrangement joins TRBV20-1 to TRBJ2-7, with D perhaps being TRBD1 or TRBD2 (7 bases each). The CDR3 is 13 residues long. Trimming cost V 4 bases and J 3 bases, with 13 bases left between them. CDR1 is DFQATT, CDR2 SNEGSKA, per germline (reference sequence). The CDR3 here is CSAMQGGRYEQYF. Here the CDR3 DNA reads TGCAGTGCTATGCAGGGGGGGCGCTACGAGCAGTACTTC.

This clonotype was observed many times. The rearrangement links TRBV29-1 to TRBJ2-5, with 9 bases fitting TRBD1. Germline V gene data show CDR1 as SQVTM and CDR2 as ANQGSEA. The CDR3 runs to 16 residues. The J segment lost 5 bases and the V segment lost 0 bases, leaving 10 bases of the junction unmatched. For the CDR3, the DNA is TGCAGCGTTGAAGAAGGAGGAGACAGGGGGGGTGAGACCCAGTACTTC. Its protein product is CSVEEGGDRGGETQYF.

This clonotype was observed a handful of times. The V gene is TRBV28, the J gene TRBJ1-3; TRBD1 is a possible D gene (6 bases). The V end lost 5 bases, the J end lost 3 bases, and 11 bases lay between the germline ends. Germline assignment: CDR1 MDHEN and CDR2 SYDVKM. CDR3 length: 14 amino acids. CDR3 nucleotide sequence: TGTGCCAGCAGTCCACAGGGAGATGGAAACACCATATATTTT. Its protein product is CASSPQGDGNTIYF.

V usage is TRBV7-9 and J usage is TRBJ2-5; D possibly corresponds to TRBD2 (5 bases). The CDR3 has 12 amino acids. Trimming left V 8 bases short and J 1 base short, with 8 bases between. Germline V gene lookup returns CDR1 SEHNR and CDR2 FQNEAQ (reference sequence). In DNA, the CDR3 is TGTGCCAGCGTAGGGAGCCAAGAGACCCAGTACTTC. Amino acid sequence: CASVGSQETQYF.

This clonotype was counted ten times or more. V usage is TRBV9 and J usage is TRBJ1-1; TRBD1 aligns across 11 bases. Germline V CDR1 and CDR2: SGDLS, YYNGEE. With V trimmed by 0 bases and J by 1 base, 2 bases remained unmatched. The CDR3 contains 16 residues. CDR3 DNA: TGTGCCAGCAGCGTAGGGGACAGGGGGAGGAACACTGAAGCTTTCTTT. This gives the protein CASSVGDRGRNTEAFF.

This clonotype was detected many times. The chain links TRBV6-1 to TRBJ1-1; D remains unclear. Germline CDR1 reads MNHNS; CDR2 reads SASEGT. The V gene lost 6 bases and the J gene lost 1 base, with 15 bases spanning the gap. There are 15 residues in the CDR3. CDR3 amino acids: CASSSGLIGNTEAFF. CDR3 DNA sequence: TGTGCCAGCAGCTCTGGACTCATCGGGAACACTGAAGCTTTCTTT.

In its sample, this clonotype was seen once. The V call is TRBV19, the J call TRBJ2-7; 7 bases agree with TRBD2. J lost 3 bases, V lost 1 base, and 3 bases had no gene match. Germline values: CDR1 LNHDA, CDR2 SQIVND (reference sequence). CDR3 length equals 14 residues. The CDR3 DNA sequence: TGTGCCAGTAGTATAGCAGGACTAGTCTACGAGCAGTACTTC. This sequence encodes CASSIAGLVYEQYF.

This chain's CDR3 is CASSARGTESYEQYF. CDR3 bases: TGTGCCAGCAGCGCCCGAGGGACTGAATCCTACGAGCAGTACTTC. The J gene is TRBJ2-7, the V gene TRBV9; D possibly corresponds to TRBD2 (6 bases). Germline assignment: CDR1 SGDLS and CDR2 YYNGEE. V dropped 3 bases and J dropped 1 base, with 14 bases sitting between them. The CDR3 is 15 amino acids. Supplemented by reference TRBV9 and TRBJ2-7, the full variable domain reads DSGVTQTPKHLITATGQRVTLRCSPRSGDLSVYWYQQSLDQGLQFLIQYYNGEERAKGNILERFSAQQFPDLHSELNLSSLELGDSALYFCASSARGTESYEQYFGPGTRLTVT.

This clonotype was seen at least ten times. The rearrangement links TRBV28 to TRBJ2-1; D unclear. The CDR3 has 16 amino acids. V lost 3 bases, J lost 0 bases, and 12 bases lay in between. The germline V gene encodes CDR1 MDHEN and CDR2 SYDVKM. The CDR3, as DNA: TGTGCCAGCAGTTTTGTACTCCGGAGCTCCTACAATGAGCAGTTCTTC. It yields the protein CASSFVLRSSYNEQFF. Full variable domain (missing parts from reference TRBV28 and TRBJ2-1): DVKVTQSSRYLVKRTGEKVFLECVQDMDHENMFWYRQDPGLGLRLIYFSYDVKMKEKGDIPEGYSVSREKKERFSLILESASTNQTSMYLCASSFVLRSSYNEQFFGPGTRLTVL.